This T cell receptor beta chain was retrieved from a study of cytomegalovirus exposure and HLA in healthy donors. This CDR3 is built from 14 residues. Germline CDR1 and CDR2: WNHNN and SYGVQD (reference sequence). The V and J ends lost 4 bases and 2 bases respectively, with 12 bases between them. Vbeta (60) and Jbeta (13) primers were used in the PCR. The data were produced by immunoSEQ multiplex PCR, yet TCRdb's version contains in-frame clones alone and is incomplete. The profile shows around 190,000 clones, roughly 80% of them singletons. Source material: PBMCs. This sequence was found in a man between 60 and 70 years old in good health and CMV-seronegative. The V and J genes are TRBV10-1 and TRBJ2-7, with D maybe TRBD1 (5 bases). The chain's CDR3 is CASSATGRTYEQYF. DNA of the CDR3: TGCGCCAGCAGTGCCACAGGCCGAACCTACGAGCAGTACTTC.